The entry below gives a single TCR beta chain sequence along with its context. Its antigen is undetermined. TCR beta CDR3 regions were amplified from RNA transcripts. Carried out on the TCR CDR3, a first-round RT-PCR used the HTBI primer set. TCRdb redid the calling of the multiplex PCR reads with MiXCR, one entry per CDR3 protein. In the table there are 500,000 to 800,000 distinct CDR3 sequences, 45% of which are singletons. These data originate in a study of T cells in Graves' hyperthyroidism and ophthalmopathy. Study results and limitations: In the blood, most expanded thyroid clonotypes above 0.001 appeared as well. Stable hyperthyroidism and ophthalmopathy were separated using 13 V-J signatures.

This CDR3 contains 15 residues. Germline assignment: CDR1 ENHRY and CDR2 SYGVKD. The ends lost 6 bases at V and 5 bases at J; junction bases unmatched: 7. The chain employs TRBV10-3 and TRBJ2-2, with 9 bases aligning to TRBD1. Sequenced input: peripheral blood or thyroid tissue (not recorded which). This TCR was sampled from an adult man with Graves' disease, either hyperthyroidism or ophthalmopathy (not recorded which). CDR3 protein: CAISATGGSTGELFF. In nucleotides, the CDR3 is TGTGCCATCAGCGCTACAGGGGGCTCTACCGGGGAGCTGTTTTTT.